This T cell receptor beta chain was captured in a study of early T cells in non-severe SARS-CoV-2 infection. This CDR3 is 12 amino acids long. With 3 bases removed from V and 7 bases from J, the gap between germline ends came to 7 bases. TCRdb reprocessed the 5' RACE reads via MiXCR and lists one record per CDR3 protein. The sample holds about 44,000 distinct CDR3 sequences, 23% seen once. Overall study results and limits: Anti-spike CD8 responses were favored by VDJdb matching, which missed private and CD4 specificities.

This clonotype was seen only a few times. As yet, its antigen is unknown. The material was whole blood, obtained at baseline. The clonotype comes from an adult who was a healthcare worker with PCR-confirmed SARS-CoV-2 infection or an uninfected control (not recorded which). The genes are TRBV12-3 or TRBV12-4 and TRBJ2-1; D not certain. This CDR3 is CASSLALNEQFF. CDR3 nucleotide sequence: TGTGCCAGCAGTTTGGCCTTGAATGAGCAGTTCTTC.